These T cell receptor beta chains were read from a single sample in a study of cytomegalovirus exposure and HLA in healthy donors. Measured with immunoSEQ multiplex PCR; TCRdb has only the in-frame clones, and not every one. This table holds fewer than 200,000 clones, 75% to 80% found once. The source material was PBMCs. The receptors derive from a man in his forties in good health and CMV-seropositive. Both conserved end residues are part of each CDR3. The D gene is left open where the match is weak. Clone size appears in some rows only: once, few, many, or a class for an expanded clone.

.	.	TRBV27	TRBJ2-7	CASREPGAFEQYF	TGTGCCAGCAGAGAGCCAGGGGCGTTCGAGCAGTACTTC
TRBD1	.	TRBV7-3	TRBJ1-4	CASSPGGSGEKLFF	TGTGCCAGCAGCCCAGGGGGCTCGGGAGAAAAACTGTTTTTT
TRBD2	.	TRBV5-4	TRBJ2-1	CASSQSGRAHNEQFF	TGTGCCAGCAGCCAGAGCGGGAGGGCCCACAATGAGCAGTTCTTC
.	.	TRBV19	TRBJ2-2	CASSMQGGTGELFF	TGTGCCAGTAGTATGCAGGGTGGGACCGGGGAGCTGTTTTTT
.	.	TRBV5-1	TRBJ1-5	CASSLVPGNSQPQHF	TGCGCCAGCAGCTTGGTTCCAGGGAACAGTCAGCCCCAGCATTTT
.	.	TRBV19	TRBJ2-3	CASTKEGASRITDTQYF	TGTGCCAGTACCAAGGAGGGGGCTAGCCGGATCACAGATACGCAGTATTTT
.	.	TRBV10-3	TRBJ1-1	CAISGDFTEAFF	TGTGCCATCAGTGGCGATTTTACTGAAGCTTTCTTT
.	.	TRBV2	TRBJ1-1	CASSEAQWERAFF	TGTGCCAGCAGTGAAGCGCAGTGGGAGAGGGCTTTCTTT
.	.	TRBV2	TRBJ2-3	CASKVRGRGTDTQYF	TGTGCCAGCAAAGTGCGGGGCCGAGGCACAGATACGCAGTATTTT
TRBD1	.	TRBV7-2	TRBJ1-1	CASSLAPGTGSREAFF	TGTGCCAGCAGCTTAGCGCCCGGGACAGGGTCCCGCGAAGCTTTCTTT
TRBD2	.	TRBV18	TRBJ2-3	CASSPAGAGDTQYF	TGTGCCAGCTCACCAGCGGGAGCGGGAGATACGCAGTATTTT
TRBD2	.	TRBV28	TRBJ2-7	CASSLWASGRAITYEQYF	TGTGCCAGCAGTTTATGGGCTAGCGGGAGGGCAATCACCTACGAGCAGTACTTC
.	.	TRBV19	TRBJ1-2	CASSSHRVPYGYTF	TGTGCCAGTAGTAGCCACAGGGTCCCCTATGGCTACACCTTC
.	.	TRBV18	TRBJ1-4	CASSPGQLLGSDPGEKLFF	TGTGCCAGCTCTCCCGGACAGCTGCTCGGATCCGATCCTGGTGAAAAACTGTTTTTT
TRBD2	.	TRBV23-1	TRBJ2-2	CASSLLAGATGELFF	TGCGCCAGCAGTCTTCTAGCGGGAGCGACCGGGGAGCTGTTTTTT
.	few	TRBV19	TRBJ1-3	CASSIRQGISGNTIYF	TGTGCCAGTAGTATACGTCAGGGGATCTCTGGAAACACCATATATTTT
.	.	TRBV18	TRBJ1-4	CASSTSTGRYEKLFF	TGTGCCAGCTCGACTAGCACGGGACGGTATGAAAAACTGTTTTTT
.	.	TRBV6-5	TRBJ1-5	CASSSRGLSQPQHF	TGTGCCAGCAGTTCCCGAGGGTTGAGTCAGCCCCAGCATTTT
TRBD2	.	TRBV10-1	TRBJ2-2	CASSERAGVPPDTGELFF	TGCGCCAGCAGTGAGCGGGCGGGAGTTCCCCCCGACACCGGGGAGCTGTTTTTT
.	.	TRBV28	TRBJ1-4	CASRTGGANNEKLFF	TGTGCCAGCAGAACGGGGGGGGCGAATAATGAAAAACTGTTTTTT
.	.	TRBV5-1	TRBJ2-3	CASSPPSRRATDTQYF	TGCGCCAGCAGCCCGCCCAGCCGGAGGGCCACAGATACGCAGTATTTT
.	.	TRBV7-8	TRBJ1-1	CASSLLGRDTEAFF	TGTGCCAGCAGCTTACTGGGGAGGGACACTGAAGCTTTCTTT
.	.	TRBV7-3	TRBJ2-2	CASSPASAGVNTGELFF	TGTGCCAGCAGCCCGGCTTCAGCCGGGGTCAACACCGGGGAGCTGTTTTTT
.	.	TRBV7-8	TRBJ2-7	CASSSGASGFYEQYF	TGTGCCAGCAGCTCGGGGGCTAGCGGATTCTACGAGCAGTACTTC
.	.	TRBV2	TRBJ1-3	CASANTLSGNTIYF	TGTGCCAGCGCAAACACGCTCTCTGGAAACACCATATATTTT
TRBD1	.	TRBV7-9	TRBJ2-2	CSSSPVPGQITGELFF	TGTTCCAGCAGTCCCGTCCCGGGACAGATCACCGGGGAGCTGTTTTTT
.	.	TRBV5-1	TRBJ2-5	CASSLAGAGGQETQYF	TGCGCCAGCAGCTTGGCCGGGGCAGGGGGGCAAGAGACCCAGTACTTC
.	.	TRBV2	TRBJ2-7	CASRSGYLEQYF	TGTGCCAGCCGGAGCGGGTACTTGGAGCAGTACTTC
.	.	TRBV5-4	TRBJ2-6	CASSLAGANGLTF	TGTGCCAGCAGCTTGGCTGGGGCCAACGGCCTGACTTTC
.	.	TRBV4-2	TRBJ2-7	CASSQAGAVPYEQYF	TGTGCCAGCAGCCAAGCGGGAGCAGTCCCCTACGAGCAGTACTTC
TRBD2	.	TRBV5-5	TRBJ2-1	CASSLGGSSYNEQFF	TGTGCCAGCAGCTTAGGCGGGAGCTCCTACAATGAGCAGTTCTTC
TRBD1	.	TRBV11-3	TRBJ2-7	CASSLPGGRAYEQYF	TGTGCCAGCAGTCTCCCAGGGGGACGGGCCTACGAGCAGTACTTC
TRBD1	.	TRBV19	TRBJ1-2	CASGRRRGHGYTF	TGTGCCAGTGGTCGTCGGAGGGGGCATGGCTACACCTTC
TRBD2	.	TRBV5-1	TRBJ2-3	CASSPGLAGASDTQYF	TGCGCCAGCAGCCCGGGACTAGCGGGAGCATCAGATACGCAGTATTTT
.	.	TRBV2	TRBJ2-5	CASSPRRGGKTQYF	TGTGCCAGCAGCCCACGGCGGGGTGGGAAGACCCAGTACTTC